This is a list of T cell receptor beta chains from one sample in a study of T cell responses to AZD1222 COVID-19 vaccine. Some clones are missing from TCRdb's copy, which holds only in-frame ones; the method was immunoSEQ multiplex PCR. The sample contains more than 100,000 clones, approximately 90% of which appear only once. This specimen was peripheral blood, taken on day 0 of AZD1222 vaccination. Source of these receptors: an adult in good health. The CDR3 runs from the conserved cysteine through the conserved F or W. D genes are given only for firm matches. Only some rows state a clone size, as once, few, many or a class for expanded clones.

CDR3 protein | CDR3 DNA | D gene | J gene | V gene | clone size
CASSLRVGNEKLFF | TGTGCCAGCAGCCTCCGGGTGGGGAATGAAAAACTGTTTTTT | . | TRBJ1-4 | TRBV7-6 | once
CACHRVNTEAFF | TGTGCCTGCCACAGGGTGAACACTGAAGCTTTCTTT | . | TRBJ1-1 | TRBV30 | .
CSVERGTGAYEQYF | TGCAGCGTTGAGAGAGGGACAGGGGCGTACGAGCAGTACTTC | TRBD1 | TRBJ2-7 | TRBV29-1 | .
CASSPGQNNGYTF | TGTGCCAGCAGCCCCGGACAGAACAATGGCTACACCTTC | . | TRBJ1-2 | TRBV28 | .
CATSDTSGGNEQFF | TGTGCCACCAGTGATACTAGCGGGGGCAATGAGCAGTTCTTC | TRBD2 | TRBJ2-1 | TRBV24-1 | .
CASSSPGQNYEQYF | TGCGCCAGCAGCTCTCCGGGACAAAACTACGAGCAGTACTTC | . | TRBJ2-7 | TRBV5-1 | .
CASSQAVSGYTF | TGTGCCAGCAGCCAAGCGGTATCGGGCTACACCTTC | . | TRBJ1-2 | TRBV3-1/TRBV3-2 | .
CASSKKGQGGTEAFF | TGTGCCAGTAGTAAAAAAGGACAGGGCGGGACTGAAGCTTTCTTT | TRBD1 | TRBJ1-1 | TRBV19 | .
CASSPRYEQYF | TGTGCCAGCAGCCCAAGGTACGAGCAGTACTTC | . | TRBJ2-7 | TRBV28 | .
CASSLAGVNYGYTF | TGTGCCAGCAGCTTAGCAGGGGTGAACTATGGCTACACCTTC | . | TRBJ1-2 | TRBV7-9 | .
CASRATEGGDEQFF | TGTGCCAGCAGGGCGACAGAGGGAGGGGATGAGCAGTTCTTC | TRBD2 | TRBJ2-1 | TRBV6-5 | .
CASTPMGALGNQPQHF | TGTGCCAGCACCCCCATGGGAGCCCTTGGCAATCAGCCCCAGCATTTT | . | TRBJ1-5 | TRBV28 | .
CSVELALDYGYTF | TGCAGCGTTGAACTGGCGTTGGACTATGGCTACACCTTC | . | TRBJ1-2 | TRBV29-1 | .
CASSLGINYGYTF | TGTGCCAGCAGCTTGGGCATTAACTATGGCTACACCTTC | . | TRBJ1-2 | TRBV7-2 | .
CASSPEGTEAFF | TGTGCCAGCAGCCCCGAAGGGACTGAAGCTTTCTTT | . | TRBJ1-1 | TRBV7-9 | .
CASSLGSGETQYF | TGCGCCAGCAGCTTGGGTAGTGGGGAGACCCAGTACTTC | . | TRBJ2-5 | TRBV5-1 | .
CASSPFLGQLKGSGNTIYF | TGTGCCAGCTCACCATTTCTGGGACAGTTGAAGGGCTCTGGAAACACCATATATTTT | TRBD1 | TRBJ1-3 | TRBV18 | few
CASSLQAAPNYGYTF | TGTGCCAGCAGTTTACAAGCGGCACCTAACTATGGCTACACCTTC | . | TRBJ1-2 | TRBV28 | once
CASSPLTGGGNTIYF | TGTGCCAGCTCACCACTGACAGGAGGGGGAAACACCATATATTTT | . | TRBJ1-3 | TRBV18 | .
CATSRDRGSEKLFF | TGTGCCACCAGCAGAGACCGGGGGAGTGAAAAACTGTTTTTT | . | TRBJ1-4 | TRBV15 | .
CATQDRTNTEAFF | TGTGCCACCCAGGACAGGACGAACACTGAAGCTTTCTTT | TRBD1 | TRBJ1-1 | TRBV3-1/TRBV3-2 | .
CASSPEGYEQYF | TGCGCCAGCAGCCCCGAGGGATACGAGCAGTACTTC | . | TRBJ2-7 | TRBV10-1 | .
CASIERDGVLYF | TGTGCCAGCATAGAACGGGACGGCGTTTTGTATTTT | . | TRBJ1-5 | TRBV2 | .
CASSWGSYEQYF | TGTGCCAGCAGTTGGGGTAGCTACGAGCAGTACTTC | . | TRBJ2-7 | TRBV6-5 | .
CASSYSSFMVKNIQYF | TGTGCCAGCAGTTACTCGTCCTTCATGGTCAAAAACATTCAGTACTTC | . | TRBJ2-4 | TRBV6-2/TRBV6-3 | .
CASSKSGTSGSDEQFF | TGTGCCAGTAGTAAATCCGGGACTAGCGGGAGCGATGAGCAGTTCTTC | TRBD2 | TRBJ2-1 | TRBV19 | .
CSTQVAQGGEQYF | TGCAGCACCCAAGTGGCACAGGGTGGGGAGCAGTACTTC | . | TRBJ2-7 | TRBV29-1 | .
CASSYTYEQYF | TGTGCCAGCAGTTATACTTACGAGCAGTACTTC | . | TRBJ2-7 | TRBV6-2/TRBV6-3 | .
CASSPGRGAGAYNEQFF | TGTGCCAGCAGTCCCGGCCGTGGGGCGGGAGCCTACAATGAGCAGTTCTTC | TRBD2 | TRBJ2-1 | TRBV28 | once
CASSELAAYNEQFF | TGTGCCAGCAGTGAGCTAGCGGCCTACAATGAGCAGTTCTTC | TRBD2 | TRBJ2-1 | TRBV2 | .
CASSPGLAGGTDTQYF | TGTGCCAGCAGCCCGGGACTAGCGGGGGGCACAGATACGCAGTATTTT | TRBD2 | TRBJ2-3 | TRBV5-5 | .
CAWSVGSETQYF | TGTGCCTGGAGTGTAGGGTCGGAGACCCAGTACTTC | . | TRBJ2-5 | TRBV30 | .
CASSSQGQEAFF | TGTGCCAGCAGTTCCCAGGGCCAAGAAGCTTTCTTT | . | TRBJ1-1 | TRBV6-5 | .
CASSQSGGPGVIYF | TGTGCCAGCAGCCAGTCAGGTGGACCGGGCGTCATATATTTT | . | TRBJ1-3 | TRBV3-1/TRBV3-2 | few
CASSLGQGGDTQYF | TGTGCCAGCAGCTTAGGACAGGGTGGAGATACGCAGTATTTT | TRBD1 | TRBJ2-3 | TRBV11-3 | .